The rows below give T cell receptor beta chains drawn from one sample of a study of OX40 agonist ivuxolimab in advanced cancers. Clones were read by immunoSEQ multiplex PCR, and TCRdb kept only the in-frame ones, dropping some. The sample has roughly 41,000 clones; roughly nine tenths are singletons. This sample comprised CD4+ or CD8+ T cells sorted from blood, obtained in a trial of the OX40 agonist ivuxolimab. The receptor source for this set is an adult with an advanced solid tumor such as melanoma, head and neck, liver or kidney cancer. The CDR3 runs from the conserved cysteine through the conserved F or W. A D gene is named only where the DNA matches it firmly. The size entry is marked missing in some rows and otherwise reads once, few, many or a size class.

.	TRBV7-8	TRBJ2-7	.	13	CASSPKRLGEQYF	TGTGCCAGCAGCCCTAAACGCCTGGGGGAGCAGTACTTC
.	TRBV7-9	TRBJ1-1	.	13	CASSLSHGTEAFF	TGTGCCAGCAGCTTATCCCACGGCACTGAAGCTTTCTTT
.	TRBV4-2	TRBJ2-1	.	16	CASSQEQPVHYNEQFF	TGTGCCAGCAGCCAAGAACAACCAGTTCATTACAATGAGCAGTTCTTC
.	TRBV7-9	TRBJ1-1	TRBD1	16	CASSPPLGTAETEAFF	TGTGCCAGCAGCCCCCCCCTGGGGACAGCAGAGACTGAAGCTTTCTTT
.	TRBV20-1	TRBJ1-4	.	11	CSARGIEKLFF	TGCAGTGCTAGAGGGATTGAAAAACTGTTTTTT
.	TRBV4-3	TRBJ2-5	.	15	CASSQAEVAVEEQYF	TGCGCCAGCAGCCAAGCCGAGGTGGCCGTTGAAGAGCAGTACTTC
.	TRBV2	TRBJ2-1	.	15	CASSEFQRADNEQFF	TGTGCCAGCAGTGAATTCCAGCGGGCGGACAATGAGCAGTTCTTC
.	TRBV4-1	TRBJ2-3	TRBD2	19	CASSQDEGERGGSTDTQYF	TGCGCCAGCAGCCAAGACGAGGGGGAGCGGGGGGGTAGCACAGATACGCAGTATTTT
few	TRBV6-6	TRBJ1-1	.	12	CASSSGNTEAFF	TGTGCCAGCAGTTCAGGGAACACTGAAGCTTTCTTT
.	TRBV7-9	TRBJ2-3	TRBD1	15	CASSSPGTGADTQYF	TGTGCCAGCAGCTCCCCCGGGACAGGGGCCGATACGCAGTATTTT
few	TRBV7-3	TRBJ2-1	.	17	CASSLDNAPGSRNEQFF	TGTGCCAGCAGCCTTGATAACGCCCCAGGGAGCCGCAATGAGCAGTTCTTC
.	TRBV2	TRBJ2-2	.	15	CASSNRGAGPGELFF	TGTGCCAGCAGTAACCGGGGGGCTGGACCCGGGGAGCTGTTTTTT
.	TRBV7-9	TRBJ2-5	.	11	CASSLEVTQYF	TGTGCCAGCAGCCTAGAGGTGACCCAGTACTTC
once	TRBV10-3	TRBJ1-2	TRBD1	13	CAISEGAGQGSAF	TGTGCCATCAGTGAGGGGGCCGGACAGGGGTCGGCCTTC
.	TRBV18	TRBJ1-4	.	15	CASSPGRSGNEKLFF	TGTGCCAGCTCACCCGGGAGGTCAGGGAATGAAAAACTGTTTTTT
.	TRBV2	TRBJ1-4	TRBD1	14	CASSGGQGYEKLFF	TGTGCCAGCAGTGGGGGACAGGGTTATGAAAAACTGTTTTTT
.	TRBV5-8	TRBJ2-1	.	15	CASSRARGASGEQFF	TGTGCCAGCAGCCGCGCGAGGGGGGCCAGCGGTGAGCAGTTCTTC